This T cell receptor (beta chain) was found in a study of T cells after somatic rescue of genetic block. The CDR3 runs 16 residues. Trimming cost V 6 bases and J 0 bases; bases outside gene matches: 1. The germline gives CDR1 ENHRY, CDR2 SYGVKD. Here immunoSEQ multiplex PCR was the method, and the copy in TCRdb shows in-frame clones only, minus some. The sample carries 110,000 or so clones, 85% to 95% recorded once. Sequenced: peripheral blood mononuclear cells (PBMCs). The source is a woman aged 18 to 35. The chain is built from TRBV10-3 and TRBJ2-1; 14 positions match TRBD2. The CDR3 protein is CAIRGTSGGSYNEQFF. As DNA, the CDR3 is TGTGCCATCAGGGGGACTAGCGGGGGCTCCTACAATGAGCAGTTCTTC.